This paragraph reports one T cell receptor (beta chain). The authors took PBMCs from 9.5 to 10 ml fresh peripheral blood. The CDR3 covers 18 residues. The germline CDR1 and CDR2 sequences are SGHAT and FQDESV (reference sequence). Unmatched junction bases numbered 19, after V lost 5 bases and J lost 7 bases. The source of the sample is a study of T cells in Graves' hyperthyroidism and ophthalmopathy. Study-wide background: The blood sample was taken at first diagnosis, before treatment began.

Amplification of TCR beta CDR3 regions was performed using RNA transcripts as template. The HTBI primer set drove a first-round RT-PCR of the TCR CDR3. MiXCR, applied by TCRdb to the multiplex PCR reads, yields one record per CDR3 protein. Altogether about 520,000 distinct CDR3 sequences are present, around 22% being singletons, with the ten largest covering 11%. The sequenced material came from blood. The receptor's source is a woman aged 25 to 39 with Graves' ophthalmopathy. The chain couples TRBV11-1 to TRBJ2-2, with TRBD1 identical over 7 bases. The CDR3: CASSSTGNRGPTNGELFF. The CDR3 nucleotides are TGTGCCAGCAGCAGTACCGGGAACAGGGGACCCACGAACGGGGAGCTGTTTTTT.